Sequencing of this T cell receptor (beta chain) was carried out in a study of T cell responses to AZD1222 COVID-19 vaccine. Method: immunoSEQ multiplex PCR; TCRdb's copy keeps in-frame clones and lacks some. The sample lists roughly 140,000 clones, around four fifths seen once, with approximately 4% in the top ten. Per germline, CDR1 LNHDA and CDR2 SQIVND (reference sequence). There are 15 residues in the CDR3. V was clipped by 1 base and J by 2 bases, with 10 bases between them. This specimen was peripheral blood, taken on day 0 of MenACWY control vaccination. This chain links TRBV19 with TRBJ2-3; D assignment may be TRBD1 or TRBD2 (6 bases each). The source of this sequence is an adult in good health. In DNA form, the CDR3 reads TGTGCCAGTAGTATAGCGGGGGACATCACAGATACGCAGTATTTT. Residues: CASSIAGDITDTQYF.